The 24 T cell receptor beta chains listed next were all sequenced from one sample in a study of T cell changes during pregnancy in multiple sclerosis. Sequencing was performed with immunoSEQ multiplex PCR; in TCRdb, only in-frame clones are kept and a portion is missing. The top ten hold approximately 1.8% of the sample, which has about 40,000 clones, about 94% seen once. The sequences come from peripheral blood, collected in the third trimester of pregnancy. The receptors here all came from a female donor with multiple sclerosis, enrolled in a pregnancy study.

The V call is TRBV7-2, the J call TRBJ2-7; the D gene is possibly TRBD1 (6 bases). In germline, CDR1 is SGHTA, CDR2 FQGNSA. Trimming cost V 4 bases and J 3 bases, with 13 bases left between them. The CDR3 spans 14 residues. The CDR3 DNA follows: TGTGCCAGCAGCTCAAGCAGGGGCAACTACGAGCAGTACTTC. It specifies CASSSSRGNYEQYF.

The V call is TRBV6-4, the J call TRBJ2-1, with 7 positions matching TRBD2. V dropped 3 bases and J dropped 8; count of bases not matched to a gene: 10. Germline CDR1 is MRHNA and CDR2 is SNTAGT. CDR3 length: 15 amino acids. The CDR3 is CASSDTASGGDEQFF. CDR3 DNA: TGTGCCAGCAGTGATACTGCTAGCGGTGGGGATGAGCAGTTCTTC.

The count of this clone is one. This sequence joins TRBV10-3 and TRBJ2-2; TRBD1 matches at 12 bases. CDR3 length: 16 amino acids. Germline CDR1 ENHRY, CDR2 SYGVKD. Trimming took 4 bases from V and 5 from J; bases not matched to a gene: 5. The CDR3 DNA follows: TGTGCCATCAGTGGAGGGGGACAGGGGGCAACCGGGGAGCTGTTTTTT. Its translation: CAISGGGQGATGELFF.

This clone has a single count. This sequence joins TRBV18 and TRBJ2-7; TRBD2 matches at 7 bases. Germline V gives CDR1 KGHSH, CDR2 LQKENI. The CDR3 is 13 residues long. V lost 6 bases, J lost 2 bases, and 4 bases stayed unmatched. CDR3 residues: CASSERGPYEQYF. The CDR3 bases are TGTGCCAGCTCTGAGCGGGGCCCCTACGAGCAGTACTTC.

The chain recombines TRBV19 with TRBJ2-7; possibly TRBD2 for D (5 bases). CDR1 LNHDA and CDR2 SQIVND come from the germline V gene (reference sequence). The CDR3 has 12 amino acids. The ends were cut back, 7 bases at V and 5 bases at J, with 12 bases in the middle. Here the CDR3 DNA reads TGTGCCAGTACCGGGATTAACGACGAGCAGTACTTC. Its translation is CASTGINDEQYF.

The V gene is TRBV2, the J gene TRBJ2-7, with 12 positions matching TRBD1. Germline CDR1 reads SNHLY; CDR2 reads FYNNEI. This CDR3 has 17 amino acids. The V gene end was trimmed by 5 bases and the J gene end by 3 bases; junction bases not matched to a gene: 11. DNA of the CDR3: TGTGCCAGCAGTCGATCGGGACAGGGGGCTTTTGGCTACGAGCAGTACTTC. Its protein is CASSRSGQGAFGYEQYF.

This chain connects TRBV14 to TRBJ1-2; 9 nucleotides line up with TRBD1. CDR1 and CDR2 (germline): SGHDN, FVKESK. Losses at the gene ends were 1 base for V and 5 bases for J; bases not matched to a gene: 2. The CDR3 runs to 14 residues. As DNA, the CDR3 is TGTGCCAGCAGCCAAGCGGACAGGGGATATGGCTACACCTTC. The encoded protein is CASSQADRGYGYTF. The full variable domain, its missing parts supplied by reference TRBV14 and TRBJ1-2, is EAGVTQFPSHSVIEKGQTVTLRCDPISGHDNLYWYRRVMGKEIKFLLHFVKESKQDESGMPNNRFLAERTGGTYSTLKVQPAELEDSGVYFCASSQADRGYGYTFGSGTRLTVV.

V usage is TRBV9 and J usage is TRBJ2-1; a weak D match, TRBD2 (6 bases). The CDR3 runs 15 residues. Germline V lookup: CDR1 SGDLS, CDR2 YYNGEE. V lost 0 bases and J lost 4, with 11 bases in between. Written as DNA, the CDR3 is TGTGCCAGCAGCGTAGATAGCGGTCGGTACAATGAGCAGTTCTTC. Translation: CASSVDSGRYNEQFF.

This chain joins TRBV11-2 and TRBJ1-6; D is unresolved. CDR1 SGHAT and CDR2 FQNNGV come from the germline V gene. The CDR3 consists of 18 residues. V lost 2 bases and J lost 0, with 14 bases in between. The CDR3: CASSLIRPLSSYNSPLHF. CDR3 DNA: TGTGCCAGCAGCTTAATTCGTCCTCTGAGCTCCTATAATTCACCCCTCCACTTT.

The chain has TRBV27 and TRBJ1-1, with TRBD1 identical over 7 bases. V lost 5 bases to trimming and J lost 7 bases; unmatched junction nucleotides: 10. The germline gives CDR1 MNHEY, CDR2 SMNVEV (reference sequence). The CDR3 totals 14 residues. This chain's CDR3 is CASSPPTGNGEAFF. The CDR3 nucleotides read TGTGCCAGCAGTCCCCCGACAGGGAATGGTGAAGCTTTCTTT.

The gene calls are TRBV2 and TRBJ2-7; 10 bases align to TRBD2. Germline loops: CDR1 SNHLY, CDR2 FYNNEI. The CDR3 is 15 residues long. The trim removed 6 bases at V and 3 bases at J, leaving 8 bases unmatched. CDR3 sequence (DNA): TGTGCCAGCAGATTACTAGCGGGATGGGGCTACGAGCAGTACTTC. Residues: CASRLLAGWGYEQYF. Using reference TRBV2 and TRBJ2-7 for the parts outside the CDR3, the full variable domain is EPEVTQTPSHQVTQMGQEVILRCVPISNHLYFYWYRQILGQKVEFLVSFYNNEISEKSEIFDDQFSVERPDGSNFTLKIRSTKLEDSAMYFCASRLLAGWGYEQYFGPGTRLTVT.

The chain uses TRBV19 and TRBJ2-7; D is ambiguous. CDR1 is LNHDA, CDR2 SQIVND, per germline (reference sequence). The V end lost 0 bases, the J end lost 2 bases, and 5 bases lay between the germline ends. The length of the CDR3 is 13 residues. CDR3 residues: CASSIDNTYEQYF. CDR3 coding DNA: TGTGCCAGTAGTATAGACAACACCTACGAGCAGTACTTC.

This rearrangement joins TRBV9 to TRBJ2-1, with 7 bases fitting TRBD2. This CDR3 spans 15 amino acids. V gave up 0 bases and J gave up 8 bases; unmatched junction bases: 8. Germline V gene data show CDR1 as SGDLS and CDR2 as YYNGEE. The CDR3 bases are TGTGCCAGCAGCGTAGCTGGCGGGGGATATCATGAGCAGTTCTTC. This codes for CASSVAGGGYHEQFF.

This clone was detected only once. The V and J genes are TRBV28 and TRBJ1-2; TRBD1 agrees at 7 bases. CDR1 is MDHEN and CDR2 is SYDVKM in the germline V gene. The V gene end was trimmed by 0 bases and the J gene end by 1 base; junction bases not matched to a gene: 2. The CDR3 length is 15 residues. The CDR3 nucleotides read TGTGCCAGCAGTTTATGGCAGGGGGGTAACTATGGCTACACCTTC. Protein: CASSLWQGGNYGYTF.

This rearrangement joins TRBV11-3 to TRBJ2-5; 8 bases map to TRBD1. The V gene end was trimmed by 5 bases and the J gene end by 2 bases; junction bases not matched to a gene: 7. Germline V gene sequence: CDR1 SGHNT, CDR2 YENEEA. The CDR3 consists of 15 residues. The CDR3 sequence is CASSPRQGLQETQYF. In DNA, the CDR3 is TGTGCCAGCAGCCCAAGACAGGGGCTGCAAGAGACCCAGTACTTC.

V usage is TRBV7-3 and J usage is TRBJ1-2, with TRBD1 as a possible D gene (5 bases). Germline CDR1 SGHTA, CDR2 FQGTGA. Trimming took 2 bases from V and 2 from J, leaving 9 bases between them. The CDR3 contains 14 residues. CDR3 sequence: CASSLGGGNYGYTF. CDR3 nucleotide sequence: TGTGCCAGCAGCTTAGGGGGGGGAAACTATGGCTACACCTTC.

This rearrangement joins TRBV10-3 to TRBJ1-2; 7 bases fit TRBD1. CDR1 ENHRY and CDR2 SYGVKD come from the germline V gene. Losses at the gene ends were 3 bases for V and 0 bases for J; bases not matched to a gene: 10. The CDR3 length is 17 residues. The CDR3 nucleotides read TGTGCCATCAGTGATCCGGGACAGAAGGGAACTAACTATGGCTACACCTTC. This sequence encodes CAISDPGQKGTNYGYTF.

This sequence joins TRBV2 and TRBJ2-7, with D maybe TRBD1 (6 bases). The CDR3 runs to 13 residues. The V gene's germline CDR1 is SNHLY and CDR2 FYNNEI. Trimming removed 11 bases at V and 0 bases at J, with 14 bases between. The CDR3 sequence: CAALDSNSYEQYF. DNA of the CDR3: TGTGCCGCTCTGGACAGTAACTCCTACGAGCAGTACTTC.

This clone has just a few counts. V is TRBV2 and J is TRBJ1-6; D not certain. The germline CDR1 and CDR2 sequences are SNHLY and FYNNEI. This CDR3 comprises 14 residues. V was shortened by 7 bases and J by 7 bases, with 14 bases between the two germline ends. CDR3 coding DNA: TGTGCCAGCAAACCGACCGGGGTAAATTCACCCCTCCACTTT. Amino acids: CASKPTGVNSPLHF. The variable domain in full, completed from reference TRBV2 and TRBJ1-6, reads EPEVTQTPSHQVTQMGQEVILRCVPISNHLYFYWYRQILGQKVEFLVSFYNNEISEKSEIFDDQFSVERPDGSNFTLKIRSTKLEDSAMYFCASKPTGVNSPLHFGNGTRLTVT.

This chain joins TRBV10-1 and TRBJ2-1, with 8 nucleotides matching TRBD1. This CDR3 spans 13 amino acids. V lost 10 bases, J lost 3 bases, and 5 bases stayed unmatched. In germline, CDR1 is WNHNN, CDR2 SYGVQD (reference sequence). The CDR3 DNA follows: TGCGCCACCAGGGGGCAACTCTACAATGAGCAGTTCTTC. Its protein is CATRGQLYNEQFF.

The chain combines TRBV10-2 with TRBJ2-1; tentatively, D is TRBD2 (7 bases). Germline values: CDR1 WSHSY, CDR2 SAAADI. The V and J ends lost 3 bases and 10 bases respectively, with 19 bases between them. The CDR3 consists of 15 residues. In DNA, the CDR3 is TGCGCCAGCAGTGATCGGTGGGGGGGCTTCGGGGAGCAGTTCTTC. Its protein product is CASSDRWGGFGEQFF.

J is TRBJ1-5 and V is TRBV28; the D gene is possibly TRBD1 (5 bases). V shed 2 bases and J shed 2 bases, with 13 bases lying between them. Germline assignment: CDR1 MDHEN and CDR2 SYDVKM. The CDR3 length is 16 residues. CDR3 protein: CASSLRAGLGNQPQHF. The CDR3 DNA sequence: TGTGCCAGCAGTTTACGCGCAGGGTTGGGCAATCAGCCCCAGCATTTT.

The V gene is TRBV19, the J gene TRBJ1-1; 10 bases are shared with TRBD1. The CDR3 extends over 15 amino acids. Germline-derived CDR1 and CDR2 are LNHDA and SQIVND (reference sequence). V lost 4 bases and J lost 3; bases outside the gene matches: 5. CDR3 region: CASSTSDRGDTEAFF. The CDR3 nucleotides are TGTGCCAGTAGTACCTCGGACAGGGGGGACACTGAAGCTTTCTTT.

The J gene is TRBJ2-5, the V gene TRBV6-5, with D tentatively TRBD2 (7 bases). The CDR3 has 16 residues. Per the germline V gene, CDR1 is MNHEY and CDR2 is SVGAGI. The V end was cut by 4 bases, the J end by 4 bases, with 19 bases between. CDR3: CASSWGAGASGETQYF. In nucleotides, the CDR3 is TGTGCCAGCAGTTGGGGGGCGGGAGCTTCGGGAGAGACCCAGTACTTC.